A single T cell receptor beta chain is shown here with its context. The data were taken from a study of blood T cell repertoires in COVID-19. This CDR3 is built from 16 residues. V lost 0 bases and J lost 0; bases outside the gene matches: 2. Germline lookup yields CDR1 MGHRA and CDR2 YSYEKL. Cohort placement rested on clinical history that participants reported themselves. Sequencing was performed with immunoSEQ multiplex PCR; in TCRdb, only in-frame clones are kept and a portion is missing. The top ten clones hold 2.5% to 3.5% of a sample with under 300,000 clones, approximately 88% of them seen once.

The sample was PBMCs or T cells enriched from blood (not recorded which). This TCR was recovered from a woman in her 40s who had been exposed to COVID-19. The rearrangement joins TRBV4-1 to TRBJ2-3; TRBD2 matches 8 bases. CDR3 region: CASSQEIAGSTDTQYF. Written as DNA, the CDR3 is TGCGCCAGCAGCCAAGAGATAGCGGGGAGCACAGATACGCAGTATTTT.